What follows are 6 T cell receptor beta chains derived from one specimen sequenced in a study of neurological immune-mediated disorders. Regarding time point: technical triplicate 3. Each CDR3 protein is one row after TCRdb ran MiXCR on the 5' RACE reads. The table records 25,000 to 35,000 distinct CDR3 sequences, about a sixth of them present only once. The sequenced sample consisted of CD4+ T cells from blood. The receptors stem from a female donor with HTLV-1-associated myelopathy (HAM/TSP).

The chain has TRBV29-1 and TRBJ2-6; perhaps TRBD1 as D (5 bases). V lost 6 bases and J lost 0, with 6 bases in between. CDR1 is SQVTM and CDR2 is ANQGSEA in the germline V gene. The length of the CDR3 is 13 residues. CDR3 protein: CSVGDSGANVLTF. The DNA for the CDR3 is TGCAGCGTAGGGGACTCTGGGGCCAACGTCCTGACTTTC. Together with reference TRBV29-1 and TRBJ2-6, the CDR3 gives the full variable domain: SAVISQKPSRDICQRGTSLTIQCQVDSQVTMMFWYRQQPGQSLTLIATANQGSEATYESGFVIDKFPISRPNLTFSTLTVSNMSPEDSSIYLCSVGDSGANVLTFGAGSRLTVL.

This clonotype occurred many times. At one of its ends the junction is not consistent with the germline gene, which may arise from a read error. CDR3 sequence: CASSLAGRSMGGELFF. Written as DNA, the CDR3 is TGTGCCAGCAGTCTAGCGGGAAGATCGATGGGGGGGGAGCTGTTTTTT. The J gene is TRBJ2-2, the V gene TRBV12-3 or TRBV12-4, with 9 positions matching TRBD2. This CDR3 contains 16 residues.

This chain uses TRBV9 with TRBJ2-2; D perhaps matches TRBD1 (5 bases). Germline-derived CDR1 and CDR2 are SGDLS and YYNGEE. Trimming shortened V by 4 bases and J by 4 bases, and 17 bases separated the two germline ends. The CDR3 has 16 residues. The CDR3 protein is CASSPRGQGTTGELFF. Written as DNA, the CDR3 is TGTGCCAGCAGCCCCCGTGGTCAGGGAACCACCGGGGAGCTGTTTTTT.

This clonotype counts as medium-sized. J is TRBJ2-7 and V is TRBV20-1; the D gene is possibly TRBD2 (5 bases). V dropped 7 bases and J dropped 1 base, with 11 bases sitting between them. This CDR3 is 12 amino acids long. Germline CDR1 is DFQATT and CDR2 is SNEGSKA (reference sequence). The CDR3: CSGSGSSYEQYF. The CDR3 nucleotides are TGCAGTGGGTCGGGATCTTCCTACGAGCAGTACTTC.

This clonotype has ten or more counts. The chain recombines TRBV10-2 with TRBJ2-7; D ambiguous. The germline V gene encodes CDR1 WSHSY and CDR2 SAAADI. Trimming removed 0 bases at V and 4 bases at J, with 7 bases between. The CDR3 totals 13 residues. The CDR3 loop reads CASSESGVYEQYF. In DNA form, the CDR3 reads TGCGCCAGCAGTGAGTCGGGTGTGTACGAGCAGTACTTC.

The table lists this clonotype with many counts. This sequence joins TRBV7-8 and TRBJ1-3; D perhaps matches TRBD1 (5 bases). Germline V gives CDR1 SGHVS, CDR2 FQNEAQ. The CDR3 is 15 amino acids. V was trimmed by 5 bases and J by 2 bases, leaving 13 bases between them. CDR3 residues: CASSLLQVTGNTIYF. The CDR3 DNA sequence: TGTGCCAGCAGCCTCTTACAGGTCACTGGAAACACCATATATTTT.